Sequencing of this T cell receptor (beta chain) was carried out in a study of T cell responses to AZD1222 COVID-19 vaccine. Study results and limitations: The reported proportion of spike-specific TCRs targeting unmutated variant regions was nearly half. Most donors were white British, females outnumbered males, and clonal diversity was possibly underestimated. Repertoires were collected only later (after the peak T cell response had occurred).

Details on this clone: Antigen specificity is unknown.

With 5 bases removed from V and 4 bases from J, the gap between germline ends came to 9 bases. This CDR3 has 12 amino acids. Measured with immunoSEQ multiplex PCR; TCRdb has only the in-frame clones, and not every one. The profile shows tens of thousands of clones, about four fifths of them singletons. The source was peripheral blood, collected 28 days after the second AZD1222 dose. This receptor was identified in an adult who received the AZD1222 COVID-19 vaccine. This chain uses TRBV12-3 or TRBV12-4 with TRBJ2-7; weak D call: TRBD2 (6 bases). The CDR3 DNA is TGTGCCAGCAGTCGGGAGAGGTACGAGCAGTACTTC. Its protein product is CASSRERYEQYF.